Listed below are T cell receptor beta chains from one sample, sequenced in a study of cytomegalovirus exposure and HLA in healthy donors. Repertoires were generated with immunoSEQ multiplex PCR, while TCRdb's copy carries only in-frame clones and drops some. The sample has about 120,000 clones, 80% to 90% seen once. The specimen sequenced was PBMCs. These receptors were collected from a male donor in good health and CMV-seropositive. CDR3s include the opening cysteine and the closing phenylalanine or tryptophan. A D gene is named only where the DNA matches it firmly. Not all rows give a size; the values are once, few, many and, for expanded clones, a class.

D	size	J	V	CDR3	DNA
-	-	TRBJ1-1	TRBV19	CASSIDNGQRAFF	TGTGCCAGTAGTATAGATAATGGACAGCGGGCTTTCTTT
-	-	TRBJ1-5	TRBV7-2	CASSLGSVQPQHF	TGTGCCAGCAGCTTAGGTTCCGTTCAGCCCCAGCATTTT
TRBD1	few	TRBJ1-4	TRBV7-9	CASSSGQDNEKLFF	TGTGCCAGCAGCAGCGGACAGGATAATGAAAAACTGTTTTTT
TRBD2	-	TRBJ2-3	TRBV19	CASSIPTGLAGLLTDTQYF	TGTGCCAGTAGTATCCCCACCGGACTAGCGGGACTCTTAACAGATACGCAGTATTTT
-	-	TRBJ2-7	TRBV27	CASKIFLGENYEQYF	TGTGCCAGCAAAATCTTCCTGGGAGAGAATTACGAGCAGTACTTC
-	-	TRBJ2-2	TRBV16	CASRDRTNTGELFF	TGTGCCAGCCGCGACAGGACGAACACCGGGGAGCTGTTTTTT
TRBD2	-	TRBJ2-5	TRBV6-1	CASRTSGTPEETQYF	TGTGCCAGCAGGACTAGCGGGACCCCCGAAGAGACCCAGTACTTC
TRBD1	-	TRBJ2-3	TRBV5-1	CASSPGQGGGTDTQYF	TGCGCCAGCAGCCCGGGACAGGGAGGGGGCACAGATACGCAGTATTTT
-	-	TRBJ2-3	TRBV7-7	CASSPSVGLTDTQYF	TGTGCTAGCAGCCCATCCGTGGGACTCACAGATACGCAGTATTTT
TRBD2	-	TRBJ2-5	TRBV5-1	CASRTSVSAQYF	TGCGCCAGCAGAACTAGCGTTTCCGCCCAGTACTTC
TRBD2	-	TRBJ2-4	TRBV7-2	CASSSDSGGGNIQYF	TGTGCCAGCAGCTCCGATAGCGGGGGGGGGAACATTCAGTACTTC
-	-	TRBJ2-2	TRBV28	CASSPSRGSFPGELFF	TGTGCCAGCAGCCCGAGCAGAGGCTCCTTCCCGGGGGAGCTGTTTTTT
-	-	TRBJ2-1	TRBV14	CASSHTTGSEQFF	TGTGCCAGCAGCCACACCACAGGGAGTGAGCAGTTCTTC
-	few	TRBJ2-2	TRBV28	CASQHSGGGELFF	TGTGCCAGCCAGCATAGCGGCGGGGGGGAGCTGTTTTTT
TRBD1	-	TRBJ2-7	TRBV5-4	CASSLGTGLSYEQYF	TGTGCCAGCAGCTTGGGGACAGGCCTCTCCTACGAGCAGTACTTC
TRBD2	-	TRBJ2-1	TRBV9	CASSALSGRYNEQFF	TGTGCCAGCAGCGCCCTTAGCGGGAGGTATAATGAGCAGTTCTTC
-	-	TRBJ1-1	TRBV10-2	CASGEGKNTEAFF	TGCGCCAGCGGGGAGGGCAAGAACACTGAAGCTTTCTTT
TRBD1	-	TRBJ1-1	TRBV28	CASSPSPGQGNTEAFF	TGTGCCAGCAGTCCTTCACCGGGACAGGGAAACACTGAAGCTTTCTTT
TRBD1	-	TRBJ2-7	TRBV2	CARKYRGMESYEQYF	TGTGCCAGGAAATACAGGGGAATGGAGTCCTACGAGCAGTACTTC
TRBD2	-	TRBJ2-1	TRBV27	CASSSGREHSYNEQFF	TGTGCCAGCAGTTCTGGGCGGGAGCACTCCTACAATGAGCAGTTCTTC
TRBD1	-	TRBJ2-7	TRBV5-8	CASSLDYGTGSYEQYF	TGTGCCAGCAGCTTGGATTATGGGACAGGGTCCTACGAGCAGTACTTC
-	-	TRBJ2-1	TRBV5-6	CASSLAASSYNEQFF	TGTGCCAGCAGCTTGGCGGCTAGCTCCTACAATGAGCAGTTCTTC
-	few	TRBJ1-4	TRBV6-6	CASSPRGGNEKLFF	TGTGCCAGCAGCCCCCGTGGGGGGAACGAAAAACTGTTTTTT
-	-	TRBJ2-7	TRBV27	CASSQGQYEQYF	TGTGCCAGCAGCCAAGGACAGTACGAGCAGTACTTC
TRBD2	-	TRBJ2-7	TRBV18	CASSPTFSSGSAHEQYF	TGTGCCAGCTCACCAACTTTCTCTAGCGGGAGTGCCCACGAGCAGTACTTC
TRBD1	-	TRBJ2-5	TRBV4-1	CASSPLPGQGPGETQYF	TGCGCCAGCAGCCCACTACCGGGACAGGGTCCGGGGGAGACCCAGTACTTC
-	-	TRBJ2-2	TRBV14	CASTPGDNTGELFF	TGTGCCAGTACCCCGGGGGATAACACCGGGGAGCTGTTTTTT
-	-	TRBJ2-1	TRBV6-5	CASSYWAGYSNEQFF	TGTGCCAGCAGTTATTGGGCAGGGTATAGCAATGAGCAGTTCTTC
TRBD2	-	TRBJ2-2	TRBV15	CATSSRTGGITGELFF	TGTGCCACCAGCAGTAGGACGGGGGGGATCACCGGGGAGCTGTTTTTT
-	-	TRBJ2-5	TRBV5-4	CASSGEAAKYF	TGTGCCAGCAGTGGGGAGGCAGCAAAGTACTTC
-	-	TRBJ2-1	TRBV7-3	CASSLMRESSYNEQFF	TGTGCCAGCAGCTTAATGAGGGAGAGCTCCTACAATGAGCAGTTCTTC
-	-	TRBJ2-7	TRBV4-2	CASSPSPRGLARDYEQYF	TGTGCCAGCAGCCCCTCCCCTAGGGGTCTAGCGAGGGACTACGAGCAGTACTTC
TRBD2	few	TRBJ2-7	TRBV28	CASGRAINYEQYF	TGTGCCTCCGGGAGGGCCATTAACTACGAGCAGTACTTC
-	-	TRBJ2-3	TRBV19	CASNGGSTDTQYF	TGTGCCAGTAACGGTGGTTCGACAGATACGCAGTATTTT
TRBD1	-	TRBJ1-4	TRBV7-9	CASSLDPGQGMRKLFF	TGTGCCAGCAGCTTAGACCCGGGACAGGGAATGAGAAAACTGTTTTTT
TRBD1	-	TRBJ2-7	TRBV13	CASSRRQGGYHEQYF	TGTGCCAGCAGCCGGCGACAGGGGGGGTATCACGAGCAGTACTTC
-	few	TRBJ1-5	TRBV6-1	CAIMDSLNQPQHF	TGTGCCATCATGGACAGCTTAAATCAGCCCCAGCATTTT